A single sample is the source of the 15 T cell receptor beta chains below, sequenced in a study of Graves' ophthalmopathy and Graves' hyperthyroidism. Amplification from RNA transcripts yielded the TCR beta CDR3 regions. RT-PCR was first run with HTBI primers, then multiplex PCR in a second round. MiXCR, applied by TCRdb to the multiplex PCR reads, yields one record per CDR3 protein. Counted here are about 550,000 distinct CDR3 sequences, 35% to 45% occurring once; the ten biggest clones make up 3.5% to 4.5%. Material for sequencing was peripheral blood or thyroid tissue (not recorded which). All receptors come from an adult man with Graves' hyperthyroidism.

Ten or more counts support this clonotype. This chain connects TRBV12-3 or TRBV12-4 to TRBJ1-6; no clear D. CDR3 length: 15 amino acids. Trimming cost V 5 bases and J 4 bases, with 12 bases left between them. CDR3 DNA sequence: TGTGCCAGCAGTGTAGGACGGATATATAATTCACCCCTCCACTTT. Translation gives CASSVGRIYNSPLHF.

On this clonotype itself: This may stem from a read error, because a much larger clone lies one nucleotide away. This chain joins TRBV12-3 or TRBV12-4 and TRBJ1-1, with 8 bases matching TRBD1. The trim removed 8 bases at V and 3 bases at J, leaving 8 bases unmatched. The length of the CDR3 is 14 residues. CDR3 DNA: TGTGCCAGCGGTACAAACAGGGGGTACACTGAAGCTTTCTTT. Translation gives CASGTNRGYTEAFF.

V gene TRBV5-1 combines with J gene TRBJ2-2, with 11 nucleotides matching TRBD2. This CDR3 comprises 16 residues. The V segment lost 5 bases and the J segment 4 bases; nucleotides outside the gene matches: 7. Germline values: CDR1 SGHRS, CDR2 YFSETQ. The CDR3 nucleotides read TGCGCCAGCAGGCGTCCGGGACTAGCGGCCACCGGGGAGCTGTTTTTT. Encoded protein: CASRRPGLAATGELFF.

This clonotype was found a few times. V is TRBV6-5 and J is TRBJ1-4; D unclear. Germline V gives CDR1 MNHEY, CDR2 SVGAGI. The CDR3 sequence is 13 residues long. V lost 7 bases, J lost 7 bases, and 13 bases lay in between. This chain's CDR3 is CASTREWGEKLFF. CDR3 coding DNA: TGTGCCAGCACGAGGGAGTGGGGTGAAAAACTGTTTTTT.

This clonotype was observed at least ten times. In DNA form, the CDR3 reads TGCAGTGCTAGAGATTTGGGTGCCTTGGGAGAAAAACTGTTTTTT. This encodes CSARDLGALGEKLFF. The V call is TRBV20-1, the J call TRBJ1-4, with no clear D. Between the trimmed V and J ends, which lost 0 bases and 8 bases, there was a span of 16 bases. The CDR3 spans 15 residues. The germline V gene has CDR1 DFQATT and CDR2 SNEGSKA (reference sequence).

This chain connects TRBV19 to TRBJ1-2; 9 bases align to TRBD1. V shed 5 bases, J shed 8 bases, and the junction held 9 bases outside the gene matches. CDR3 length: 14 residues. Per the germline V gene, CDR1 is LNHDA and CDR2 is SQIVND (reference sequence). CDR3 coding DNA: TGTGCCAGTAGTGCCCGGGACAGGGATTTCGGCTACACCTTC. Translating gives CASSARDRDFGYTF.

A word on this clonotype: A much larger clone lies one base from this, so it may be a read error. CDR3 bases: TGTGCCAGCAGTCGGGGTGTAAGCTATGGCTACACCTTC. It translates to CASSRGVSYGYTF. This chain uses TRBV10-3 with TRBJ1-2; D remains ambiguous. This CDR3 spans 13 amino acids. Per germline, CDR1 ENHRY and CDR2 SYGVKD.

This clonotype was counted many times. The chain recombines TRBV19 with TRBJ1-5; no clear D. This CDR3 spans 14 amino acids. Between the trimmed V and J ends, which lost 3 bases and 0 bases, there was a span of 6 bases. Germline values: CDR1 LNHDA, CDR2 SQIVND (reference sequence). Here the CDR3 DNA reads TGTGCCAGTAGTATCGGATTTAGCAATCAGCCCCAGCATTTT. Translating gives CASSIGFSNQPQHF.

In its sample, this clonotype was seen many times. Mismatch with germline at one junction end may stem from a read error. The chain has TRBV20-1 and TRBJ2-7; D unclear. CDR3 size: 14 residues. The germline V gene encodes CDR1 DFQATT and CDR2 SNEGSKA (reference sequence). CDR3 coding DNA: TGCAGTGCAAGAGGTTACTCAAACGGCTACGAGCAGTACTTC. Translation gives CSARGYSNGYEQYF.

This clonotype has just one count. The chain employs TRBV2 and TRBJ1-6; TRBD1 might be the D (5 bases). With 6 bases removed from V and 6 bases from J, the gap between germline ends came to 27 bases. Germline assignment: CDR1 SNHLY and CDR2 FYNNEI. This CDR3 spans 19 amino acids. CDR3 amino acids: CASSALAGRGDLSNSPLHF. The DNA of the CDR3 is TGTGCCAGCAGCGCACTAGCGGGGAGAGGGGATTTATCTAATTCACCCCTCCACTTT.

The V call is TRBV13, the J call TRBJ2-7, with D unresolved. The germline gives CDR1 PRHDT, CDR2 FYEKMQ (reference sequence). V was shortened by 1 base and J by 2 bases, with 9 bases between the two germline ends. The length of the CDR3 is 14 residues. The CDR3 bases are TGTGCCAGCAGCTTAGCGGACCCCCCCTACGAGCAGTACTTC. Translated, it gives CASSLADPPYEQYF.

This clonotype has only a few counts. The chain links TRBV28 to TRBJ1-5; D unclear. Trimming took off 1 base at V and 3 bases at J, with 13 bases between the two ends. CDR1 and CDR2 from the germline V gene are MDHEN and SYDVKM. This CDR3 contains 16 residues. CDR3 sequence reads: CASSLSKFWANQPQHF. The CDR3, as DNA: TGTGCCAGCAGTTTATCTAAGTTTTGGGCCAATCAGCCCCAGCATTTT.

This clonotype was picked up many times. The V and J genes are TRBV24-1 and TRBJ2-5, with 9 bases that match TRBD2. The junction had 9 bases not matched to a gene; V was cut back by 1 base and J by 4 bases. The CDR3 is made up of 17 amino acids. Germline V gene data show CDR1 as KGHDR and CDR2 as SFDVKD. CDR3 bases: TGTGCCACCAGTGATTTATCGGCTAGCGGGGATCTAGAGACCCAGTACTTC. Translated: CATSDLSASGDLETQYF.

This clonotype was seen ten or more times. This sequence joins TRBV5-1 and TRBJ1-1; 7 positions match TRBD1. Germline V gene sequence: CDR1 SGHRS, CDR2 YFSETQ. Trimming at V came to 0 bases and at J to 5 bases, leaving 4 bases not matched to a gene. This CDR3 is 14 amino acids long. CDR3: CASSLEQGRTEAFF. The DNA for the CDR3 is TGCGCCAGCAGCTTGGAACAGGGGAGGACTGAAGCTTTCTTT.

This clonotype has ten or more counts. This rearrangement joins TRBV20-1 to TRBJ2-5; a possible D gene is TRBD1 (5 bases). The V end was cut by 0 bases, the J end by 0 bases, with 11 bases between. The germline V gene encodes CDR1 DFQATT and CDR2 SNEGSKA (reference sequence). There are 15 residues in the CDR3. The CDR3 DNA follows: TGCAGTGCTAGAGATCTAAGGACAAACCAAGAGACCCAGTACTTC. It is translated as CSARDLRTNQETQYF.